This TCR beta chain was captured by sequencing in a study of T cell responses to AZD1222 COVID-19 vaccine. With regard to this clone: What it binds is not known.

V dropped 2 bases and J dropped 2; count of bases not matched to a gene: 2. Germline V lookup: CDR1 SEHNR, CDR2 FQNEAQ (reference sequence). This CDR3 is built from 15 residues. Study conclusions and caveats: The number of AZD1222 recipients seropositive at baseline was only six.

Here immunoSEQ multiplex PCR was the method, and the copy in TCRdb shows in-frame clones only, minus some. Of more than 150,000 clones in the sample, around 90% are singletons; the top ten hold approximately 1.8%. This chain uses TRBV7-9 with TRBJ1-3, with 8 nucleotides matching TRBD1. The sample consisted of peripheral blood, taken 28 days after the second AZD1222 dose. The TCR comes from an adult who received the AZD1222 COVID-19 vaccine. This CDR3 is CASSLPQGAGNTIYF. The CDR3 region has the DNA TGTGCCAGCAGCTTACCACAGGGGGCTGGAAACACCATATATTTT.